Listed here are 20 T cell receptor beta chains from one sample, sequenced in a study of blood T cell repertoires in COVID-19. TCRdb's table, derived via immunoSEQ multiplex PCR, lists solely in-frame clones and lacks some. Among approximately 110,000 clones listed, 90% to 95% were seen once. Sequencing was performed on peripheral blood. These receptors originate from a man aged 45-60 years with COVID-19, enrolled during active disease.

This clone was counted between two and nine times. This chain joins TRBV7-3 and TRBJ2-1; 8 nucleotides line up with TRBD2. The CDR3 runs 14 residues. V lost 3 bases, J lost 15 bases, and 13 bases stayed unmatched. Germline values: CDR1 SGHTA, CDR2 FQGTGA. CDR3 in DNA: TGTGCCAGCAGCTTGAGAAGCGGGAGTCTGTCCCCGTTCTTC. It encodes CASSLRSGSLSPFF.

The chain employs TRBV30 and TRBJ2-6, with TRBD1 as a possible D gene (6 bases). Germline assignment: CDR1 GTSNPN and CDR2 SVGIG (reference sequence). This CDR3 comprises 14 residues. V shed 5 bases and J shed 1 base, with 9 bases lying between them. The CDR3 is CAWAQGSGANVLTF. In DNA form, the CDR3 reads TGTGCCTGGGCCCAGGGGTCTGGGGCCAACGTCCTGACTTTC.

CDR3: CASRAIAGPYNEQFF. The CDR3 DNA reads TGTGCCAGCAGGGCGATAGCGGGACCCTACAATGAGCAGTTCTTC. The chain carries TRBV6-5 and TRBJ2-1; 8 nucleotides agree with TRBD2. This CDR3 contains 15 residues. Germline V gene sequence: CDR1 MNHEY, CDR2 SVGAGI. J lost 2 bases, V lost 6 bases, and 6 bases had no gene match.

The chain links TRBV6-1 to TRBJ2-1; 8 positions agree with TRBD2. J was trimmed by 3 bases and V by 2 bases; bases with no gene match: 6. CDR1 is MNHNS and CDR2 is SASEGT in the germline V gene. The CDR3 spans 16 residues. CDR3 in DNA: TGTGCCAGCAGTGAATCTGTACTAGCGGACTACAATGAGCAGTTCTTC. It translates to CASSESVLADYNEQFF.

CDR3 sequence (DNA): TGTGCCAGCAGTCCGACCACAGGGTTCGGCGGCTACACCTTC. Translated, it gives CASSPTTGFGGYTF. The rearrangement links TRBV6-5 to TRBJ1-2, with D perhaps TRBD1 (6 bases). CDR3 size: 14 residues. Germline CDR1 and CDR2: MNHEY and SVGAGI. The V end lost 5 bases, the J end lost 8 bases, and 18 bases lay between the germline ends.

The rearrangement links TRBV7-6 to TRBJ2-2, with 10 nucleotides matching TRBD2. The CDR3 spans 16 residues. Looked up from germline, CDR1 is SGHVS and CDR2 is FNYEAQ. Trimming removed 6 bases from V and 4 bases from J; junction bases left unmatched: 8. The CDR3 spells CASSPSGSGSTGELFF. The CDR3 DNA reads as TGTGCCAGCAGTCCTAGCGGGAGCGGGAGCACCGGGGAGCTGTTTTTT.

The CDR3 loop reads CASSPTGLLSNEQFF. The CDR3 nucleotides read TGTGCCAGCAGTCCAACGGGACTTTTATCCAATGAGCAGTTCTTC. The chain carries TRBV27 and TRBJ2-1, with a weak D call TRBD2 (6 bases). Germline V gene lookup returns CDR1 MNHEY and CDR2 SMNVEV (reference sequence). The CDR3 covers 15 residues. Trimming left V 5 bases short and J 6 bases short, with 17 bases between.

The chain joins TRBV9 to TRBJ2-2; 8 nucleotides align to TRBD2. The germline gives CDR1 SGDLS, CDR2 YYNGEE. This CDR3 comprises 17 residues. Unmatched junction bases numbered 10, after V lost 0 bases and J lost 6 bases. CDR3 in DNA: TGTGCCAGCAGCGTAGGAATAGAGCGGGAGAGGGCCGGGGAGCTGTTTTTT. Translated, it gives CASSVGIERERAGELFF.

In its sample, this clone was seen once. The V gene is TRBV12-3 or TRBV12-4, the J gene TRBJ2-7; D remains unclear. Trimming shortened V by 1 base and J by 3 bases, and 7 bases separated the two germline ends. The CDR3 has 13 residues. This CDR3 is CASSLGRNYEQYV. The CDR3 nucleotides are TGTGCCAGCAGTTTAGGCAGGAACTACGAGCAGTACGTC.

The V gene is TRBV2, the J gene TRBJ2-1; tentative D call: TRBD1 (6 bases). V lost 7 bases, J lost 8 bases, and 12 bases lay in between. Germline V gives CDR1 SNHLY, CDR2 FYNNEI. This CDR3 is built from 12 residues. Here the CDR3 DNA reads TGTGCCAGCACCTATGGGGGCTATGAGCAGTTCTTC. This gives the protein CASTYGGYEQFF. The full variable domain, completed using reference TRBV2 and TRBJ2-1, is EPEVTQTPSHQVTQMGQEVILRCVPISNHLYFYWYRQILGQKVEFLVSFYNNEISEKSEIFDDQFSVERPDGSNFTLKIRSTKLEDSAMYFCASTYGGYEQFFGPGTRLTVL.

This chain joins TRBV5-5 and TRBJ2-7, with TRBD1 matching 8 bases. V lost 2 bases to trimming and J lost 2 bases; unmatched junction nucleotides: 6. This CDR3 has 15 amino acids. Germline loops: CDR1 SGHKS, CDR2 YYEKEE (reference sequence). CDR3 sequence: CASSFTGGQPYEQYF. Here the CDR3 DNA reads TGTGCCAGCAGCTTCACAGGGGGGCAACCCTACGAGCAGTACTTC.

The chain combines TRBV6-5 with TRBJ1-2, with D hard to call. CDR3 size: 12 residues. V shed 8 bases and J shed 4 bases, with 11 bases lying between them. The germline V gene encodes CDR1 MNHEY and CDR2 SVGAGI. CDR3 nucleotide sequence: TGTGCCAGCGCTCAGGAACCCTATGGCTACACCTTC. Translation: CASAQEPYGYTF.

J is TRBJ2-2 and V is TRBV2; D possibly corresponds to TRBD2 (6 bases). This CDR3 is 15 amino acids long. V gave up 3 bases and J gave up 1 base, with 9 bases separating them. Germline values: CDR1 SNHLY, CDR2 FYNNEI. CDR3 protein: CASSEASVNTGELFF. CDR3 nucleotide sequence: TGTGCCAGCAGTGAGGCTAGCGTGAACACCGGGGAGCTGTTTTTT.

The V and J genes are TRBV6-4 and TRBJ2-3; 9 bases fit TRBD1. Germline assignment: CDR1 MRHNA and CDR2 SNTAGT. V was clipped by 4 bases and J by 4 bases; unmatched bases: 6. The CDR3 consists of 15 residues. CDR3 DNA sequence: TGTGCCAGCAGTGCCCGGACAGGGGAACCAGATACGCAGTATTTT. It is translated as CASSARTGEPDTQYF.

This clone was recorded only once. The chain recombines TRBV13 with TRBJ1-1; TRBD1 aligns across 8 bases. The CDR3 covers 15 residues. Germline-derived CDR1 and CDR2 are PRHDT and FYEKMQ (reference sequence). Trimming took 5 bases from V and 1 from J; bases not matched to a gene: 6. The CDR3 is CASSLGTGSNTEAFF. CDR3 nucleotide sequence: TGTGCCAGCAGCCTTGGGACAGGATCGAACACTGAAGCTTTCTTT.

CDR3 bases: TGTGCCAGCAGTTCCGCCGGGACTGGGGATGAAAAACTGTTTTTT. Protein: CASSSAGTGDEKLFF. The rearrangement links TRBV28 to TRBJ1-4; a weak D match, TRBD1 (5 bases). The V gene's germline CDR1 is MDHEN and CDR2 SYDVKM. The CDR3 runs 15 residues. V gave up 4 bases and J gave up 6 bases, with 15 bases separating them.

This chain uses TRBV19 with TRBJ2-1; the match to TRBD2 covers 8 bases. The junction had 12 bases not matched to a gene; V was cut back by 7 bases and J by 10 bases. The CDR3 contains 14 residues. Germline V lookup: CDR1 LNHDA, CDR2 SQIVND (reference sequence). The CDR3 loop reads CASKAGGSATEQFF. CDR3 in DNA: TGTGCCAGTAAGGCGGGAGGAAGCGCTACAGAGCAGTTCTTC.

The J gene is TRBJ1-6, the V gene TRBV5-1; 10 nucleotides align to TRBD1. The V segment lost 4 bases and the J segment 8 bases; nucleotides outside the gene matches: 3. The CDR3 consists of 14 residues. Germline assignment: CDR1 SGHRS and CDR2 YFSETQ. CDR3 nucleotides: TGCGCCAGCAGCACCGGGACAGGGGATTCACCCCTCCACTTT. As protein: CASSTGTGDSPLHF.

This sequence joins TRBV12-3 or TRBV12-4 and TRBJ2-5; unclear D gene. The CDR3 is made up of 12 amino acids. The germline V and J ends were trimmed by 1 base and 5 bases, with 5 bases remaining between them. CDR3 nucleotides: TGTGCCAGCAGTTTAGGAGAGGAGACCCAGTACTTC. This codes for CASSLGEETQYF.

Only one count was recorded for this clone. V is TRBV27 and J is TRBJ2-1; a weak D match, TRBD1 (5 bases). Deletions cut 6 bases from V and 7 bases from J, with 10 bases between. The CDR3 consists of 12 residues. The germline CDR1 and CDR2 sequences are MNHEY and SMNVEV (reference sequence). CDR3 sequence: CASRRKGNEQFF. CDR3 nucleotides: TGTGCCAGCAGAAGAAAGGGGAATGAGCAGTTCTTC.